These 27 T cell receptor beta chains were sequenced from one sample in a study of response to subunit inactivated influenza vaccine. TCRdb independently ran MiXCR on the RT-PCR reads; one entry per CDR3 protein. The sample consists of about 620,000 distinct CDR3 sequences, approximately 12% of them appearing once. This specimen was PBMCs from blood, taken on the day of vaccination. All receptors derive from a man aged 45 to 65 who received an inactivated influenza vaccine.

This clonotype was observed at least ten times. V usage is TRBV12-3 or TRBV12-4 and J usage is TRBJ2-3; 10 bases align to TRBD2. Trimming took 6 bases from V and 3 from J; bases not matched to a gene: 6. This CDR3 region has 15 residues. The DNA for the CDR3 is TGTGCCAGCAGCCTCGGACTAGCGGCTACAGATACGCAGTATTTT. Translated: CASSLGLAATDTQYF.

This clonotype was counted at least ten times. The J gene is TRBJ2-3, the V gene TRBV12-3 or TRBV12-4, with TRBD1 identical over 7 bases. The CDR3 is 18 amino acids. V was pared by 6 bases and J by 1 base, with 16 bases of the junction left unmatched. The CDR3 spells CASSPAWGTEERTDTQYF. CDR3 DNA sequence: TGTGCCAGCAGCCCAGCGTGGGGGACAGAGGAGCGCACAGATACGCAGTATTTT.

For the CDR3, the DNA is TGCAGTGGTTGGTCCTATGAGCAGTTCTTC. Amino acids: CSGWSYEQFF. This chain uses TRBV20-1 with TRBJ2-1; D gene unclear. CDR1 is DFQATT, CDR2 SNEGSKA, per germline (reference sequence). The V gene lost 7 bases and the J gene lost 8 bases, with 9 bases spanning the gap. The CDR3 is 10 residues long.

This clonotype was seen once. This rearrangement joins TRBV12-3 or TRBV12-4 to TRBJ2-5, with TRBD1 matching over 7 bases. With V trimmed by 6 bases and J by 2 bases, 9 bases remained unmatched. The CDR3 runs to 15 residues. Written as DNA, the CDR3 is TGTGCCAGCAGCGACGGGACAGTGGGACAAGAGACCCAGTACTTC. Encoded protein: CASSDGTVGQETQYF.

CDR3 residues: CASSRGLGRRAKNIQYF. The CDR3 bases are TGTGCCAGTAGTAGGGGTTTAGGGAGGCGGGCCAAAAACATTCAGTACTTC. The chain carries TRBV19 and TRBJ2-4; D is possibly TRBD2 (6 bases). V gave up 4 bases and J gave up 1 base, with 17 bases separating them. The CDR3 totals 17 residues. Germline V gives CDR1 LNHDA, CDR2 SQIVND (reference sequence).

The chain is built from TRBV27 and TRBJ1-5; D is perhaps TRBD1 (5 bases). Germline V gene lookup returns CDR1 MNHEY and CDR2 SMNVEV (reference sequence). The CDR3 loop spans 18 amino acids. The germline V and J ends were trimmed by 0 bases and 3 bases, with 18 bases remaining between them. The DNA for the CDR3 is TGTGCCAGCAGTTTATCTACCCCGGGACGGACTTACAATCAGCCCCAGCATTTT. This sequence encodes CASSLSTPGRTYNQPQHF.

This clonotype has more than one count but fewer than ten. The V and J genes are TRBV20-1 and TRBJ2-1; 10 nucleotides align to TRBD2. V trimming: 3 bases; J trimming: 0 bases; junction bases outside the gene matches: 5. CDR1 and CDR2 from the germline V gene are DFQATT and SNEGSKA (reference sequence). The CDR3 runs 16 residues. The CDR3 spells CSARLAGVASYNEQFF. The CDR3 DNA follows: TGCAGTGCTAGGCTAGCGGGGGTCGCCTCCTACAATGAGCAGTTCTTC.

This clonotype was counted only a few times. The chain carries TRBV7-6 and TRBJ2-3; 11 positions agree with TRBD1. This CDR3 has 16 amino acids. CDR1 is SGHVS and CDR2 is FNYEAQ in the germline V gene. Germline trimming cut 1 base from V and 5 bases from J; bases unmatched to any gene: 5. In nucleotides, the CDR3 is TGTGCCAGCAGCTTAGGGACAGGGGGCGTCGGAGATACGCAGTATTTT. Translated, it gives CASSLGTGGVGDTQYF.

This clonotype was counted a few times. In nucleotides, the CDR3 is TGTGCCAGCAGTTCCATCCGGACGGGAGTGGGGAAACTGTTTTTT. Encoded protein: CASSSIRTGVGKLFF. The chain joins TRBV6-5 to TRBJ1-4; D remains unclear. V shed 4 bases and J shed 11 bases, with 20 bases lying between them. CDR1 is MNHEY and CDR2 is SVGAGI in the germline V gene. The CDR3 totals 15 residues.

To note about this clonotype: An end of the junction differs from the germline gene, which may be a read error. V is TRBV3-1 and J is TRBJ2-5; 11 bases map to TRBD2. CDR3 length: 18 amino acids. Germline V gene lookup returns CDR1 LGHDT and CDR2 YNNKEL (reference sequence). CDR3 amino acids: CATSQQGSGTSGQETQYF. The CDR3 DNA reads as TGTGCCACCAGCCAGCAGGGGTCTGGGACTAGCGGCCAAGAGACCCAGTACTTC.

There are a few counts of this clonotype. This chain links TRBV29-1 with TRBJ2-2; weak D call: TRBD1 (5 bases). Trimming removed 6 bases at V and 4 bases at J, with 15 bases between. There are 14 residues in the CDR3. The V gene's germline CDR1 is SQVTM and CDR2 ANQGSEA. CDR3 amino acids: CSVSFKGRTGELFF. The CDR3 DNA reads as TGCAGCGTCTCTTTCAAGGGGCGCACCGGGGAGCTGTTTTTT.

The chain is built from TRBV11-2 and TRBJ2-2; the D is unclear. The V gene lost 6 bases and the J gene lost 8 bases, with 13 bases spanning the gap. Looked up from germline, CDR1 is SGHAT and CDR2 is FQNNGV. The CDR3 extends over 13 amino acids. In nucleotides, the CDR3 is TGTGCCAGCAGACATATTTCTTTTGGGGAGCTGTTTTTT. This encodes CASRHISFGELFF.

V gene TRBV29-1 combines with J gene TRBJ2-5, with D possibly being TRBD2 (6 bases). From germline, CDR1 is SQVTM and CDR2 ANQGSEA. The V end was cut by 7 bases, the J end by 4 bases, with 13 bases between. There are 12 residues in the CDR3. CDR3 region: CSAGGNRETQYF. The CDR3 DNA follows: TGCAGCGCAGGAGGGAATCGAGAGACCCAGTACTTC. The complete variable domain, with remaining parts taken from reference TRBV29-1 and TRBJ2-5, reads SAVISQKPSRDICQRGTSLTIQCQVDSQVTMMFWYRQQPGQSLTLIATANQGSEATYESGFVIDKFPISRPNLTFSTLTVSNMSPEDSSIYLCSAGGNRETQYFGPGTRLLVL.

The table lists this clonotype with a few counts. This chain connects TRBV7-8 to TRBJ2-5; possible D gene TRBD1, 5 bases. Germline CDR1 reads SGHVS; CDR2 reads FQNEAQ. V was pared by 2 bases and J by 5 bases, with 18 bases between. The CDR3 is made up of 16 amino acids. DNA for the CDR3: TGTGCCAGCAGCTTAATGCGCCCAGGGCCACTGGAGACCCAGTACTTC. Translation: CASSLMRPGPLETQYF.

This clonotype was observed a handful of times. The V gene is TRBV30, the J gene TRBJ1-2; no firm D call. The CDR3 runs 12 residues. Trimming pared 1 base from V and 2 bases from J, leaving 5 bases between. Germline-derived CDR1 and CDR2 are GTSNPN and SVGIG (reference sequence). CDR3 loop: CAWSEGNYGYTF. The CDR3 DNA reads as TGTGCCTGGAGTGAAGGGAACTATGGCTACACCTTC.

This clonotype was detected ten times or more. The genes are TRBV28 and TRBJ2-1; D is undetermined. The V end was cut by 5 bases, the J end by 0 bases, with 8 bases between. The length of the CDR3 is 14 residues. In germline, CDR1 is MDHEN, CDR2 SYDVKM. The CDR3 reads CASSNAVSYNEQFF. CDR3 sequence (DNA): TGTGCCAGCAGTAACGCCGTCTCCTACAATGAGCAGTTCTTC.

In its sample, this clonotype was seen a few times. The chain uses TRBV7-9 and TRBJ2-3; 9 bases match TRBD2. The V gene end was trimmed by 0 bases and the J gene end by 2 bases; junction bases not matched to a gene: 3. Germline CDR1 is SEHNR and CDR2 is FQNEAQ (reference sequence). The CDR3 spans 16 residues. The CDR3 DNA is TGTGCCAGCAGCTTAGCGCTAGCGGGGACCACAGATACGCAGTATTTT. This codes for CASSLALAGTTDTQYF.

V is TRBV15 and J is TRBJ1-6; the D is unclear. The CDR3 spans 14 residues. V gave up 8 bases and J gave up 6 bases, with 14 bases separating them. The V gene's germline CDR1 is LNHNV and CDR2 YYDKDF (reference sequence). The CDR3 DNA is TGTGCCACCTCCTTCGGCAGAGCTAATTCACCCCTCCACTTT. It yields the protein CATSFGRANSPLHF.

This clonotype was observed a handful of times. The gene calls are TRBV11-2 and TRBJ2-5; 8 nucleotides align to TRBD2. After removal of 1 base from V and 5 bases from J, the junction contained 6 bases not matched to a gene. This CDR3 comprises 15 residues. CDR1 and CDR2 from the germline V gene are SGHAT and FQNNGV. Here the CDR3 reads CASSLGSSGTETQYF. Here the CDR3 DNA reads TGTGCCAGCAGCTTAGGGAGTAGCGGGACTGAGACCCAGTACTTC.

The gene calls are TRBV5-1 and TRBJ2-1; no clear D gene. V gave up 4 bases and J gave up 3 bases, with 17 bases separating them. The CDR3 sequence is 16 residues long. CDR1 SGHRS and CDR2 YFSETQ come from the germline V gene. The CDR3 DNA reads TGCGCCAGCAGCCCCGGGTGGGTGATTGGCTACAATGAGCAGTTCTTC. Translating gives CASSPGWVIGYNEQFF.

V gene TRBV7-9 combines with J gene TRBJ2-5; 8 bases align to TRBD1. The ends lost 5 bases at V and 3 bases at J; junction bases unmatched: 11. Germline CDR1 is SEHNR and CDR2 is FQNEAQ (reference sequence). The CDR3 runs to 16 residues. The CDR3 bases are TGTGCCAGCAGCACAGTACAGGGGGTGGAAGAAGAGACCCAGTACTTC. Protein product: CASSTVQGVEEETQYF.

This clonotype was picked up one time. This chain connects TRBV5-1 to TRBJ2-6; 9 bases are shared with TRBD1. CDR3 length equals 18 residues. Germline CDR1 is SGHRS and CDR2 is YFSETQ. After removal of 4 bases from V and 0 bases from J, the junction contained 8 bases not matched to a gene. The CDR3 nucleotides read TGCGCCAGCAGCGGCCGGGACAGGGCCACCTCTGGGGCCAACGTCCTGACTTTC. Its protein is CASSGRDRATSGANVLTF.

The sample holds a few counts of this clonotype. This rearrangement joins TRBV12-3 or TRBV12-4 to TRBJ2-7, with 10 nucleotides matching TRBD2. J gave up 3 bases and V 6 bases, and 11 bases lay outside the gene matches. The CDR3 is 16 residues long. In DNA form, the CDR3 reads TGTGCCAGCAGCCCCGGCCGACTAGCGGGCGACTACGAGCAGTACTTC. Protein sequence: CASSPGRLAGDYEQYF.

The chain carries TRBV30 and TRBJ2-5, with D perhaps TRBD1 (6 bases). V was clipped by 2 bases and J by 5 bases, with 27 bases between them. The CDR3 loop spans 18 amino acids. The germline V gene encodes CDR1 GTSNPN and CDR2 SVGIG (reference sequence). CDR3 nucleotide sequence: TGTGCCTGGAGTAACGATCAGGGGCGGCCAAGCCCCTATGAGACCCAGTACTTC. Translation gives CAWSNDQGRPSPYETQYF.

The chain has TRBV7-8 and TRBJ2-5; D possibly corresponds to TRBD2 (6 bases). V lost 1 base, J lost 10 bases, and 16 bases lay in between. The CDR3 totals 14 residues. Germline lookup yields CDR1 SGHVS and CDR2 FQNEAQ. CDR3 loop: CASSLVRGRRDQYF. DNA for the CDR3: TGTGCCAGCAGCTTAGTCCGGGGGAGGCGGGACCAGTACTTC.

A few counts support this clonotype. The rearrangement uses TRBV6-1 and TRBJ2-7, with 10 bases identical to TRBD1. The germline V gene encodes CDR1 MNHNS and CDR2 SASEGT. The CDR3 is made up of 14 amino acids. V was pared by 6 bases and J by 6 bases, with 8 bases of the junction left unmatched. The CDR3 is CASRTGTGVSEQYF. CDR3 in DNA: TGTGCCAGCAGAACCGGGACAGGGGTGTCCGAGCAGTACTTC.

The chain uses TRBV28 and TRBJ2-7; D remains ambiguous. V dropped 3 bases and J dropped 3 bases, with 9 bases sitting between them. CDR1 is MDHEN and CDR2 is SYDVKM in the germline V gene. The length of the CDR3 is 13 residues. The CDR3 bases are TGTGCCAGCAGTTTCGTAAAGTACTACGAGCAGTACTTC. This translates into CASSFVKYYEQYF. The variable domain in full, with the rest retrieved from reference TRBV28 and TRBJ2-7, is DVKVTQSSRYLVKRTGEKVFLECVQDMDHENMFWYRQDPGLGLRLIYFSYDVKMKEKGDIPEGYSVSREKKERFSLILESASTNQTSMYLCASSFVKYYEQYFGPGTRLTVT.